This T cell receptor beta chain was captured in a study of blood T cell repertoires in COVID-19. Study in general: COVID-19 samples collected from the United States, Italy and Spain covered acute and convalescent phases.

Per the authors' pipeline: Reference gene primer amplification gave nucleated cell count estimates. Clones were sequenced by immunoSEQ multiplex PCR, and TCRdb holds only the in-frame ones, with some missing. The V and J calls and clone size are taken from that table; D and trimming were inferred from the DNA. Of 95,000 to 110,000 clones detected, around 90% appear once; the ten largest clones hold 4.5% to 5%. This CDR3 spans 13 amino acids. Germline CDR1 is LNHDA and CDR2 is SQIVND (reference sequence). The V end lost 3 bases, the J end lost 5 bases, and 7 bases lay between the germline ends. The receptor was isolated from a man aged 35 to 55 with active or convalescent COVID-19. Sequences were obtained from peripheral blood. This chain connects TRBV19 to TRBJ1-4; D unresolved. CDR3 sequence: CASSIGTNEKLFF. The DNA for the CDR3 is TGTGCCAGTAGTATTGGCACAAATGAAAAACTGTTTTTT.